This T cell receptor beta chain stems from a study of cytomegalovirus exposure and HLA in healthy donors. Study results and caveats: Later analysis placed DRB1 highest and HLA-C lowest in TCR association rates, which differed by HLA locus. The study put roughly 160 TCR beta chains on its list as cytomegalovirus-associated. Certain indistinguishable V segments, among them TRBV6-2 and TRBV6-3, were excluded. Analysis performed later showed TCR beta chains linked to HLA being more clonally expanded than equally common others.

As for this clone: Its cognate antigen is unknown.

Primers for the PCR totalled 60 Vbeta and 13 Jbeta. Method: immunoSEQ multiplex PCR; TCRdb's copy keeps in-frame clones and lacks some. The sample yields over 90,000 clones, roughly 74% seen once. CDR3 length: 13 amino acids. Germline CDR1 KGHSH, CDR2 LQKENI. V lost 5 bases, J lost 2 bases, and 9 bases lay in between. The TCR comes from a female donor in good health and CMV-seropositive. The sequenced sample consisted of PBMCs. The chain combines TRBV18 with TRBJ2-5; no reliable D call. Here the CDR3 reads CASSSSAQETQYF. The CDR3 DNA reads TGTGCCAGCTCATCGAGTGCTCAAGAGACCCAGTACTTC.